Following are 16 T cell receptor beta chains from one sample sequenced in a study of T cell responses to AZD1222 COVID-19 vaccine. Repertoires were generated with immunoSEQ multiplex PCR, while TCRdb's copy carries only in-frame clones and drops some. The data hold about 120,000 clones, with less than 95% observed a single time. This specimen was peripheral blood, taken on day 0 of AZD1222 vaccination. These TCRs come from an adult in good health.

The sample holds a few counts of this clone. The chain uses TRBV18 and TRBJ1-1; D unresolved. The germline V gene has CDR1 KGHSH and CDR2 LQKENI. Trimming pared 2 bases from V and 0 bases from J, leaving 4 bases between. This CDR3 has 13 amino acids. The CDR3, as DNA: TGTGCCAGCTCACCAGGGATGAACACTGAAGCTTTCTTT. It translates to CASSPGMNTEAFF.

This chain connects TRBV15 to TRBJ1-3; 7 nucleotides align to TRBD1. CDR3 length equals 15 residues. V trimming: 5 bases; J trimming: 0 bases; junction bases outside the gene matches: 4. CDR1 is LNHNV, CDR2 YYDKDF, per germline (reference sequence). CDR3: CATSGQVGSGNTIYF. Written as DNA, the CDR3 is TGTGCCACCAGCGGACAGGTCGGCTCTGGAAACACCATATATTTT.

This chain connects TRBV3-1 (or the pseudogene TRBV3-2) to TRBJ1-4; TRBD1 aligns across 7 bases. Germline values: CDR1 LGHDT, CDR2 YNNKEL (reference sequence). The CDR3 contains 19 residues. After removal of 4 bases from V and 1 base from J, the junction contained 15 bases not matched to a gene. The CDR3 spells CASSLSWDSRRGTNEKLFF. As DNA, the CDR3 is TGTGCCAGCAGCCTTTCCTGGGACAGCCGCCGGGGAACTAATGAAAAACTGTTTTTT.

The gene calls are TRBV27 and TRBJ1-4, with 12 positions matching TRBD1. From germline, CDR1 is MNHEY and CDR2 SMNVEV (reference sequence). Trimming at V came to 6 bases and at J to 6 bases, leaving 5 bases not matched to a gene. The CDR3 spans 15 residues. The CDR3 DNA is TGTGCCAGCAGAGGGACAGGGGGCGTATATGAAAAACTGTTTTTT. Encoded protein: CASRGTGGVYEKLFF.

The V call is TRBV7-2, the J call TRBJ2-5, with D possibly being TRBD2 (6 bases). This CDR3 is 16 amino acids long. CDR1 is SGHTA and CDR2 is FQGNSA in the germline V gene. V shed 0 bases and J shed 5 bases, with 16 bases lying between them. CDR3 in amino acids: CASSLAQLASRETQYF. The CDR3 nucleotides are TGTGCCAGCAGCTTAGCGCAGCTAGCGTCTAGGGAGACCCAGTACTTC.

The genes are TRBV2 and TRBJ2-1; a weak D match, TRBD2 (6 bases). The CDR3 extends over 13 amino acids. Germline values: CDR1 SNHLY, CDR2 FYNNEI. V lost 8 bases, J lost 2 bases, and 10 bases lay in between. CDR3: CASELAAYNEQFF. CDR3 nucleotide sequence: TGTGCCAGCGAATTAGCGGCCTACAATGAGCAGTTCTTC.

This chain links TRBV29-1 with TRBJ1-2, with 11 bases aligning to TRBD1. J was trimmed by 7 bases and V by 7 bases; bases with no gene match: 8. Germline CDR1 and CDR2: SQVTM and ANQGSEA. This CDR3 is 13 amino acids long. The CDR3 sequence: CSAPGQGEGGYTF. The CDR3 DNA is TGCAGCGCCCCGGGACAGGGGGAGGGTGGCTACACCTTC.

For the CDR3, the DNA is TGTGCCATACGACTGAACTATGGCTACACCTTC. This translates into CAIRLNYGYTF. This chain joins TRBV19 and TRBJ1-2; D not certain. CDR3 size: 11 residues. Trimming removed 10 bases at V and 2 bases at J, with 8 bases between. Germline CDR1 reads LNHDA; CDR2 reads SQIVND (reference sequence).

This clone was seen once. This chain uses TRBV6-5 with TRBJ1-1; 9 nucleotides align to TRBD1. From germline, CDR1 is MNHEY and CDR2 SVGAGI. The CDR3 spans 15 residues. Trimming cost V 6 bases and J 4 bases; bases outside gene matches: 9. The chain's CDR3 is CASSSGTGIFTEAFF. For the CDR3, the DNA is TGTGCCAGCAGCTCCGGGACAGGGATCTTCACTGAAGCTTTCTTT.

The chain combines TRBV27 with TRBJ1-5; D perhaps matches TRBD1 (5 bases). The CDR3 has 14 residues. Per the germline V gene, CDR1 is MNHEY and CDR2 is SMNVEV (reference sequence). V was shortened by 5 bases and J by 2 bases, with 10 bases between the two germline ends. The chain's CDR3 is CASSPRDGNQPQHF. CDR3 coding DNA: TGTGCCAGCAGTCCACGGGACGGCAATCAGCCCCAGCATTTT.

The chain carries TRBV12-3 or TRBV12-4 and TRBJ1-3; D uncertain. This CDR3 contains 13 residues. V gave up 3 bases and J gave up 2 bases, with 5 bases separating them. This chain's CDR3 is CASSFDTGNTIYF. The CDR3 DNA reads as TGTGCCAGCAGTTTCGATACTGGAAACACCATATATTTT.

V is TRBV5-1 and J is TRBJ1-1, with TRBD1 matching 7 bases. V was pared by 0 bases and J by 4 bases, with 3 bases of the junction left unmatched. The CDR3 spans 14 residues. CDR1 is SGHRS and CDR2 is YFSETQ in the germline V gene. CDR3 DNA: TGCGCCAGCAGCTTGGCGGGACAGTCCACTGAAGCTTTCTTT. Its protein product is CASSLAGQSTEAFF.

This chain uses TRBV30 with TRBJ1-3; TRBD1 might be the D (5 bases). Germline values: CDR1 GTSNPN, CDR2 SVGIG (reference sequence). With 3 bases removed from V and 4 bases from J, the gap between germline ends came to 16 bases. The CDR3 runs to 15 residues. The CDR3 loop is CAWRHRGGKGNTIYF. The CDR3 nucleotides are TGTGCCTGGAGGCATCGGGGCGGTAAGGGAAACACCATATATTTT.

V gene TRBV5-1 combines with J gene TRBJ1-6, with D unresolved. The CDR3 runs 13 residues. Looked up from germline, CDR1 is SGHRS and CDR2 is YFSETQ. The V end was cut by 0 bases, the J end by 10 bases, with 8 bases between. CDR3 residues: CASSLVGRSPLHF. The CDR3 DNA follows: TGCGCCAGCAGCTTGGTCGGGAGGTCACCCCTCCACTTT.

CDR3 bases: TGCAGTGCTAGTTCGACAGGGGGAGGCTACACCTTC. It encodes CSASSTGGGYTF. The chain couples TRBV20-1 to TRBJ1-2, with 9 positions matching TRBD1. With V trimmed by 3 bases and J by 8 bases, 4 bases remained unmatched. This CDR3 comprises 12 residues. The germline V gene encodes CDR1 DFQATT and CDR2 SNEGSKA (reference sequence).

This chain uses TRBV9 with TRBJ1-5; 7 positions agree with TRBD1. The CDR3 is 14 amino acids. J was trimmed by 4 bases and V by 6 bases; bases with no gene match: 7. From germline, CDR1 is SGDLS and CDR2 YYNGEE. CDR3 coding DNA: TGTGCCAGCAACAGGGGAGATGGGAATCAGCCCCAGCATTTT. This codes for CASNRGDGNQPQHF.